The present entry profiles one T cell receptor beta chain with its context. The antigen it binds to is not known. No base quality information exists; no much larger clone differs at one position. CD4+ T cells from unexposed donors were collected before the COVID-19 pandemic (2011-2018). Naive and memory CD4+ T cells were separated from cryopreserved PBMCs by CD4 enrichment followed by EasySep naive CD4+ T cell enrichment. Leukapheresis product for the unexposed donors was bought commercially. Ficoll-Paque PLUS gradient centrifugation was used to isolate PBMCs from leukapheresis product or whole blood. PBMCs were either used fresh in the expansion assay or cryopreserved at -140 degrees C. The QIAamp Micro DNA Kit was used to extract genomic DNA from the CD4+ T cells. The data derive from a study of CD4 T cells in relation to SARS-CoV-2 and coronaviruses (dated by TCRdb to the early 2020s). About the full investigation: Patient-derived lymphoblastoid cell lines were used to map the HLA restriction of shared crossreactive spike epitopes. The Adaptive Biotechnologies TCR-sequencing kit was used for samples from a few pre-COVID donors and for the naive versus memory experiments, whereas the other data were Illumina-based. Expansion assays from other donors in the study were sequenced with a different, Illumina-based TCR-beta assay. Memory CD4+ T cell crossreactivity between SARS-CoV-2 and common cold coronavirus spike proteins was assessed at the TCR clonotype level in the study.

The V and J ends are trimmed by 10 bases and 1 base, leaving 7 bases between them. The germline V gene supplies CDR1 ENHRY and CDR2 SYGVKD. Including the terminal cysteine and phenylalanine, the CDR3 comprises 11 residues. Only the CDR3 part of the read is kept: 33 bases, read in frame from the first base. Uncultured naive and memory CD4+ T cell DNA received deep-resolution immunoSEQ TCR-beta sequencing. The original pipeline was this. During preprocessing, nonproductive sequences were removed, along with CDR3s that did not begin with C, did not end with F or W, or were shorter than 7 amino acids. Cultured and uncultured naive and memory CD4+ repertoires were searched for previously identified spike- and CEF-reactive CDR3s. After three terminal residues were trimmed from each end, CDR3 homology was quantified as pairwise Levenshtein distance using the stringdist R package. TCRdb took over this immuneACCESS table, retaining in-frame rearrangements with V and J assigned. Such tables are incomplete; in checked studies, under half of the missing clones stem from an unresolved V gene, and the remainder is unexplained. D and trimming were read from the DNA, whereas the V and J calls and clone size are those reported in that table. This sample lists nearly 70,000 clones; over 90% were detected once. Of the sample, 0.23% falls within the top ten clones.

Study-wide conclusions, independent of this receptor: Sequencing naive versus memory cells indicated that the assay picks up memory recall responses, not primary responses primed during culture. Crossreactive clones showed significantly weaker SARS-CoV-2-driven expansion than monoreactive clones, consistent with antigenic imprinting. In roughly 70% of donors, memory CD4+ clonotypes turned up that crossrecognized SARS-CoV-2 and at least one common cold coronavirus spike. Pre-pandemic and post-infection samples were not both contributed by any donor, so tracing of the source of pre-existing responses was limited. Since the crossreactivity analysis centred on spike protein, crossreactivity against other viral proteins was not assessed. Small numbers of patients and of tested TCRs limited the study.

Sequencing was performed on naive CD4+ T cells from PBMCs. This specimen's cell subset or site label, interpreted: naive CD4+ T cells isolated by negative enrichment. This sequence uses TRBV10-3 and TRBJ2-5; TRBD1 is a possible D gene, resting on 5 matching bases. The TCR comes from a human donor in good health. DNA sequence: TGTGCCACCCAGGGCCAAGAGACCCAGTACTTC. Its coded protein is CATQGQETQYF.